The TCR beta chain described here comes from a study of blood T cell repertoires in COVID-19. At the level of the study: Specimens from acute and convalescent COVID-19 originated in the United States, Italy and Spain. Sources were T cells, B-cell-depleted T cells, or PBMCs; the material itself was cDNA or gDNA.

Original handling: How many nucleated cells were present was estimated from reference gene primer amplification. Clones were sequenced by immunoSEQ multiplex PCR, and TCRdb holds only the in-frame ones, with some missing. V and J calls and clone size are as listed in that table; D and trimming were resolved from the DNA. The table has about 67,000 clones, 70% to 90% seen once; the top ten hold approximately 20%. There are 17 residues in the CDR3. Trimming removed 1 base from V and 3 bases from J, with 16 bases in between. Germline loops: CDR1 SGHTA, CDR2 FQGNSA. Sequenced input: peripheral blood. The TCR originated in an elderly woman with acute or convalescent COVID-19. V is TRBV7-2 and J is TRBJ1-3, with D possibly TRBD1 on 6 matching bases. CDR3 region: CASSLGGQGIGGNTIYF. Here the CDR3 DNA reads TGTGCCAGCAGCTTAGGGGGTCAGGGGATCGGTGGAAACACCATATATTTT. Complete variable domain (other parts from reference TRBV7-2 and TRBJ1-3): GAGVSQSPSNKVTEKGKDVELRCDPISGHTALYWYRQSLGQGLEFLIYFQGNSAPDKSGLPSDRFSAERTGGSVSTLTIQRTQQEDSAVYLCASSLGGQGIGGNTIYFGEGSWLTVV.